Presented here are 6 T cell receptor beta chains from one specimen sequenced in a study of cytomegalovirus exposure and HLA in healthy donors. The assay was immunoSEQ multiplex PCR, and TCRdb's table has in-frame clones only and misses some. The sample lists about 280,000 clones; roughly 90% were seen once. Sequencing was done on a sample of PBMCs. The receptors stem from a woman aged 18-30 years in good health and CMV-seronegative.

The chain recombines TRBV7-8 with TRBJ1-5, with a tentative D call TRBD1 (6 bases). The CDR3 covers 15 residues. Between the trimmed V and J ends, which lost 5 bases and 4 bases, there was a span of 15 bases. Germline-derived CDR1 and CDR2 are SGHVS and FQNEAQ. The CDR3 coding sequence is TGTGCCAGCAGCCGAGCGGGGCAGGGGAATCAGCCCCAGCATTTT. Its protein is CASSRAGQGNQPQHF.

This clone appeared a single time. V is TRBV6-5 and J is TRBJ2-2; TRBD1 matches at 10 bases. The CDR3 is 16 amino acids. The germline CDR1 and CDR2 sequences are MNHEY and SVGAGI. With 1 base clipped from V and 3 bases from J, the junction kept 2 bases outside the gene matches. For the CDR3, the DNA is TGTGCCAGCAGTTACTACGGACAGGGGGACACCGGGGAGCTGTTTTTT. Encoded protein: CASSYYGQGDTGELFF.

The chain couples TRBV29-1 to TRBJ2-1; 8 nucleotides match TRBD2. CDR1 is SQVTM, CDR2 ANQGSEA, per germline. V trimming: 4 bases; J trimming: 8 bases; junction bases outside the gene matches: 16. This CDR3 comprises 16 residues. The CDR3 nucleotides are TGCAGCGTTGGGTTTCCCGGGACTAGTTATCGCTATGAGCAGTTCTTC. Translated: CSVGFPGTSYRYEQFF.

This CDR3 reads CASRFRQGNTEAFF. The CDR3 bases are TGTGCCAGCAGATTTAGGCAGGGAAACACTGAAGCTTTCTTT. The chain links TRBV6-6 to TRBJ1-1; D might be TRBD1 (5 bases). Germline V gives CDR1 MNHNY, CDR2 SVGAGI (reference sequence). The V end was cut by 6 bases, the J end by 2 bases, with 13 bases between. There are 14 residues in the CDR3.

V is TRBV13 and J is TRBJ2-3, with a tentative D call TRBD2 (5 bases). The CDR3 loop spans 14 amino acids. V lost 4 bases, J lost 11 bases, and 19 bases lay in between. CDR1 and CDR2 from the germline V gene are PRHDT and FYEKMQ (reference sequence). The CDR3: CASSSRNHRGEQYF. The CDR3 DNA reads as TGTGCCAGCAGCTCGAGGAACCACCGGGGTGAGCAGTATTTT.

This chain connects TRBV28 to TRBJ1-3, with D uncertain. V was clipped by 6 bases and J by 3 bases, with 6 bases between them. The CDR3 spans 12 residues. The germline V gene has CDR1 MDHEN and CDR2 SYDVKM. CDR3 region: CASRAGGNTIYF. The CDR3 region has the DNA TGTGCCAGCAGGGCGGGTGGAAACACCATATATTTT.